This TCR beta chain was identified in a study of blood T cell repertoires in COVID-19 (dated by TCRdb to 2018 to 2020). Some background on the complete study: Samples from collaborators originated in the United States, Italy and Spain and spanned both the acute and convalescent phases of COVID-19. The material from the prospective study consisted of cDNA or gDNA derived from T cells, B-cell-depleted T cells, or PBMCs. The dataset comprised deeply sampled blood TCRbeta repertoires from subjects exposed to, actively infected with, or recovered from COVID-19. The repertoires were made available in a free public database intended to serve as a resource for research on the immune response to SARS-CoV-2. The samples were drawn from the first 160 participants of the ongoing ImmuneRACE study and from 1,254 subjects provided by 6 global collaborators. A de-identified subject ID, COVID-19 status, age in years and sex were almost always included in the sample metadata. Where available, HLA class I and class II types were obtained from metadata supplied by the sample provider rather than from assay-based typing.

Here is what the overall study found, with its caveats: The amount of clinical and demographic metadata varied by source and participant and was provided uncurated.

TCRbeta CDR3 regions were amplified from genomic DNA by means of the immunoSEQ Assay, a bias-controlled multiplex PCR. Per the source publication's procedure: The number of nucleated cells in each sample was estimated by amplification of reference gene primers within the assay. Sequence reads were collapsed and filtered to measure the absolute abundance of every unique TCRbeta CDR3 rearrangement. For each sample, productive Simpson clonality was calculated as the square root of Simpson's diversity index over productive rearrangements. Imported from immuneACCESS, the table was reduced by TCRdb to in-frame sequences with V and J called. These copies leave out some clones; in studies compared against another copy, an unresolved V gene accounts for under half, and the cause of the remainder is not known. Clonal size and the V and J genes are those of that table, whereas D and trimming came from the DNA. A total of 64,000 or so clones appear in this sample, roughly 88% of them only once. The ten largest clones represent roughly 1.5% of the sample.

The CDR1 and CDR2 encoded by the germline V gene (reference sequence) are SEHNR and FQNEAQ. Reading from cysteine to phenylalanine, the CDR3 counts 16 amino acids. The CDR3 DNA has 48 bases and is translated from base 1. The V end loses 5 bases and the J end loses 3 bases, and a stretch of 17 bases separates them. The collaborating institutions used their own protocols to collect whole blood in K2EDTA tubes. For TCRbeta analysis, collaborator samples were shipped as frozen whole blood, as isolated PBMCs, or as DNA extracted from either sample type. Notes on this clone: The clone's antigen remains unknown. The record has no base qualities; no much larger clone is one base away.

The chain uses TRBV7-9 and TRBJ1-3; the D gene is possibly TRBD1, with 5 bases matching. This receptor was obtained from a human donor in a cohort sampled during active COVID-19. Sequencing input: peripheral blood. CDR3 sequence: CASSKDEGTIGNTIYF. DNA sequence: TGTGCCAGCAGCAAAGACGAGGGGACTATTGGAAACACCATATATTTT.